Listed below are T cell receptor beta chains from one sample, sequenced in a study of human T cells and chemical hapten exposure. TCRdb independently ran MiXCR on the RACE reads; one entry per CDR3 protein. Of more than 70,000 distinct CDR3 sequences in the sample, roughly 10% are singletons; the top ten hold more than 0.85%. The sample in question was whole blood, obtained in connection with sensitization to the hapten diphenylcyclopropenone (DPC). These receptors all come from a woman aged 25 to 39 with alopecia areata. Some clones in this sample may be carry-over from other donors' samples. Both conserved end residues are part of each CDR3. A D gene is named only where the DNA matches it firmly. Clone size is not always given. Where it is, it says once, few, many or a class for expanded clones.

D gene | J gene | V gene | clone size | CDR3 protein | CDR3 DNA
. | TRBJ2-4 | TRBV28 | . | CASSSTEYLAKNIQYF | TGTGCCAGCAGTTCAACAGAGTACCTAGCCAAAAACATTCAGTACTTC
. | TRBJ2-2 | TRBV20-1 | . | CSAPKEGGQNTGELFF | TGCAGTGCTCCGAAGGAGGGCGGACAGAACACCGGGGAGCTGTTTTTT
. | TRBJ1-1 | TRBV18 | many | CASSPMAEAFF | TGTGCCAGCTCACCTATGGCTGAAGCTTTCTTT
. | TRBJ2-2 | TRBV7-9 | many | CASSSIRDSNTGELFF | TGTGCCAGCAGCTCCATCCGGGACTCCAACACCGGGGAGCTGTTTTTT
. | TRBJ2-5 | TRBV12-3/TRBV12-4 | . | CASSLRSSAETQYF | TGTGCCAGCAGTTTACGCTCTAGCGCCGAGACCCAGTACTTC
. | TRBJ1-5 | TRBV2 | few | CASRSDLQPQHF | TGTGCCAGCCGGTCCGATCTGCAGCCCCAGCATTTT
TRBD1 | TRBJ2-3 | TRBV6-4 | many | CASSPGQEGSDTQYF | TGTGCCAGCAGCCCGGGACAGGAAGGGTCAGATACGCAGTATTTT
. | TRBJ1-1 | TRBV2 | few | CASRPGMNTEAFF | TGTGCCAGCAGGCCAGGCATGAACACTGAAGCTTTCTTT
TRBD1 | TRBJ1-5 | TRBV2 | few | CASSEQGAVNQPQHF | TGTGCCAGCAGTGAACAGGGGGCGGTCAATCAGCCCCAGCATTTT
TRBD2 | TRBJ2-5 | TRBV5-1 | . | CASSWGLAGAKETQYF | TGCGCCAGCAGCTGGGGACTAGCGGGGGCCAAAGAGACCCAGTACTTC
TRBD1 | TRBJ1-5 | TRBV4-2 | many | CASSQEGRTGSGNQPQHF | TGTGCCAGCAGCCAAGAGGGGAGGACAGGGTCGGGCAATCAGCCCCAGCATTTT
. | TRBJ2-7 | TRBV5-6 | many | CASSLGPTDEQYF | TGTGCCAGCAGCCTGGGGCCAACCGACGAGCAGTACTTC
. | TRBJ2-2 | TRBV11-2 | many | CASSLVLPGNTGELFF | TGTGCCAGCAGCTTAGTGCTCCCAGGGAACACCGGGGAGCTGTTTTTT
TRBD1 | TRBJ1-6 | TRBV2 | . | CASSDRDRGRSPLHF | TGTGCCAGCAGTGACCGGGACAGGGGTCGTTCACCCCTCCACTTT
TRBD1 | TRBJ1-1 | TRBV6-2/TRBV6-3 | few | CASSYSSQGVRAFF | TGTGCCAGCAGTTACTCGTCTCAGGGGGTAAGAGCTTTCTTT
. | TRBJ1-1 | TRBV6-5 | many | CASSYFPLMNTEAFF | TGTGCCAGCAGTTACTTCCCACTCATGAACACTGAAGCTTTCTTT
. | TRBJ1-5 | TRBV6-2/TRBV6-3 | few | CASRQGNSNQPQHF | TGTGCCAGCAGACAGGGAAATAGCAATCAGCCCCAGCATTTT
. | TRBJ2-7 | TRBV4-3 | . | CASSQDAGLLGEQYF | TGCGCCAGCAGCCAGGATGCAGGGCTTCTCGGGGAGCAGTACTTC
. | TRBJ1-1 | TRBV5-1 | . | CASSLEQGHTEAFF | TGCGCCAGCAGCTTGGAGCAGGGCCACACTGAAGCTTTCTTT
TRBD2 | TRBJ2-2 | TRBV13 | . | CASSPTSGGANTGELFF | TGTGCCAGCAGCCCTACTAGCGGGGGAGCGAACACCGGGGAGCTGTTTTTT
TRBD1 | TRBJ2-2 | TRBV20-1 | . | CSAPPGTGRDGELFF | TGCAGTGCTCCCCCGGGGACAGGGCGAGACGGGGAGCTGTTTTTT
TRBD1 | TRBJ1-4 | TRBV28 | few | CASRRTGHDEKLFF | TGTGCCAGCAGACGGACAGGGCACGATGAAAAACTGTTTTTT
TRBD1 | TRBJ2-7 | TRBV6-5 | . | CASSYPRQGTYEQYF | TGTGCCAGCAGTTATCCGAGACAGGGGACGTACGAGCAGTACTTC
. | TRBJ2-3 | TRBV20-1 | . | CSAGSSLAATDTQYF | TGCAGTGCTGGAAGCTCGTTAGCGGCCACAGATACGCAGTATTTT
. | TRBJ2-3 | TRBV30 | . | CAWTFSDTQYF | TGTGCCTGGACCTTCTCAGATACGCAGTATTTT
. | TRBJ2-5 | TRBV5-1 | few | CASSRQGMGQETQYF | TGCGCCAGCAGCCGCCAGGGGATGGGGCAAGAGACCCAGTACTTC
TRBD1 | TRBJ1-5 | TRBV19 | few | CASSPRTGWQPQHF | TGTGCCAGTAGTCCCCGGACAGGGTGGCAGCCCCAGCATTTT
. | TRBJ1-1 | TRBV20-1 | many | CSASLSSNTEAFF | TGCAGTGCTAGTCTCAGTTCGAACACTGAAGCTTTCTTT
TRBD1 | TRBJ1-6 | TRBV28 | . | CASGTGWPLHF | TGTGCCAGCGGGACAGGATGGCCCCTCCACTTT
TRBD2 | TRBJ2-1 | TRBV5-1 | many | CASFSGTSGYNEQFF | TGCGCCAGCTTCTCCGGGACTAGCGGGTACAATGAGCAGTTCTTC
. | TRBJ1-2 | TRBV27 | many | CASSLSGQNYGYTF | TGTGCCAGCAGCCTCTCTGGACAGAACTATGGCTACACCTTC
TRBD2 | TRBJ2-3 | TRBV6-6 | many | CASSRGRGTDTQYF | TGTGCCAGCAGTCGCGGGAGAGGGACAGATACGCAGTATTTT
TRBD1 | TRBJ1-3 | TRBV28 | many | CASSSGTVSGNTIYF | TGTGCCAGCAGTTCCGGGACAGTCTCTGGAAACACCATATATTTT
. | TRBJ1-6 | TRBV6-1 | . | CATTDTYNSPLHF | TGTGCCACCACAGACACTTATAATTCACCCCTCCACTTT
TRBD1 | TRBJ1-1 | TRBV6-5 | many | CASSRRTGQGQSRAEAFF | TGTGCCAGCAGTCGCCGAACGGGACAGGGGCAATCAAGGGCTGAAGCTTTCTTT
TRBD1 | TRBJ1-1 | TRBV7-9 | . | CASSLGQGSTEAFF | TGTGCCAGCAGTTTAGGACAGGGTAGTACTGAAGCTTTCTTT
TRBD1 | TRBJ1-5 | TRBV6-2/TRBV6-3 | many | CASHRTGGNQPQHF | TGTGCCAGCCACCGGACAGGGGGCAATCAGCCCCAGCATTTT
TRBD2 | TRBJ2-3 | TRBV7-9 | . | CASRTYGTSVLDTQYF | TGTGCCAGCAGAACCTACGGGACTAGCGTACTAGATACGCAGTATTTT
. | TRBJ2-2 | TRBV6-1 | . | CASSDRPTGGTGELFF | TGTGCCAGCAGTGACCGGCCGACTGGGGGAACCGGGGAGCTGTTTTTT